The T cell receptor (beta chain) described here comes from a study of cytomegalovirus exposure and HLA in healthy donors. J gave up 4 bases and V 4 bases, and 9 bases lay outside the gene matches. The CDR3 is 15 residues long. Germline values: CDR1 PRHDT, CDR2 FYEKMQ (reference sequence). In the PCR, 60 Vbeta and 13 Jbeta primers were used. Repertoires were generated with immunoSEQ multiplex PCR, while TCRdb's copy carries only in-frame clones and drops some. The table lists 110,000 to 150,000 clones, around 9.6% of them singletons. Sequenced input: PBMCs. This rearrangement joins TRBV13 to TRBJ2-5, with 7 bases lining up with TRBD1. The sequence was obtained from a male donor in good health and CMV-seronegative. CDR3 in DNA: TGTGCCAGCAGCTGGAGAAGGGGGCTTCGAGAGACCCAGTACTTC. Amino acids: CASSWRRGLRETQYF.